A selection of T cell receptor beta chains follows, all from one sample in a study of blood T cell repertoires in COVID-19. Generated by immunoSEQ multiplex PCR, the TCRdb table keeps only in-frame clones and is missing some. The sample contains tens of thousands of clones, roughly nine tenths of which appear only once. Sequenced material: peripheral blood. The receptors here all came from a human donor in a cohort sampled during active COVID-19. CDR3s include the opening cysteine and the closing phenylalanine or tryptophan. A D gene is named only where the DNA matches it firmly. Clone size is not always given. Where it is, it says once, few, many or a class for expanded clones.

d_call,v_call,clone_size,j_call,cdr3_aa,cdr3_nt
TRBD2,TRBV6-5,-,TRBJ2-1,CASSYSGTSGLNEQFF,TGTGCCAGCAGTTACTCGGGGACTAGCGGGCTTAATGAGCAGTTCTTC
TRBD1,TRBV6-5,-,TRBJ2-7,CASSPWTGYYEQYF,TGTGCCAGCAGTCCATGGACAGGGTACTACGAGCAGTACTTC
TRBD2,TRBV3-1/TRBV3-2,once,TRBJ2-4,CASSQAGSGSKGNIQYF,TGTGCCAGCAGCCAAGCGGGTAGCGGGAGTAAGGGAAACATTCAGTACTTC
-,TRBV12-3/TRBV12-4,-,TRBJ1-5,CASSWEVNQPQHF,TGTGCCAGCAGTTGGGAGGTTAATCAGCCCCAGCATTTT
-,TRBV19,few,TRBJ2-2,CASSYLGSANTGELFF,TGTGCCAGTAGCTACCTCGGGTCCGCGAACACCGGGGAGCTGTTTTTT
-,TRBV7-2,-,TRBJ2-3,CASSAQTDTQYF,TGTGCCAGCAGCGCCCAGACAGATACGCAGTATTTT
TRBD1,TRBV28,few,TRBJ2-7,CASRHDRGYSYEQYF,TGTGCCAGCAGACATGACAGGGGCTACTCCTACGAGCAGTACTTC
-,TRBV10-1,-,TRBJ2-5,CASSESGTFGKTQYF,TGCGCCAGCAGTGAGTCTGGGACATTCGGAAAGACCCAGTACTTC
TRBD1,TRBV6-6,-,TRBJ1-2,CASIQRQGALGYTF,TGTGCCAGCATTCAAAGACAGGGGGCGCTTGGCTACACCTTC
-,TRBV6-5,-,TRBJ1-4,CASSREATNEKLFF,TGTGCCAGCAGTAGAGAAGCAACTAATGAAAAACTGTTTTTT
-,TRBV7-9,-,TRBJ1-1,CASSSHRETDTEAFF,TGTGCCAGCAGCTCTCACAGGGAGACGGACACTGAAGCTTTCTTT
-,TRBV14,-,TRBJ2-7,CASSQDHGDEQYF,TGTGCCAGCAGCCAAGATCACGGGGACGAGCAGTACTTC
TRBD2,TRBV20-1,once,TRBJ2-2,CSASSGSDTGELFF,TGCAGTGCTAGTAGCGGGAGCGACACCGGGGAGCTGTTTTTT
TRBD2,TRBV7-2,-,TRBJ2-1,CASSLASGSFRNEQFF,TGTGCCAGCAGCTTAGCTAGCGGGAGTTTCCGCAATGAGCAGTTCTTC
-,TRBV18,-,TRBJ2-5,CASSPPGQETQYF,TGTGCCAGCTCACCCCCGGGGCAAGAGACCCAGTACTTC
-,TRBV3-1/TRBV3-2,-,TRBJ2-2,CASSPPPQTGHTGELFF,TGTGCCAGCAGCCCGCCACCTCAGACAGGCCACACCGGGGAGCTGTTTTTT
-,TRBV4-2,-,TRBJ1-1,CASSQLTGLNTEAFF,TGTGCCAGCAGCCAGCTGACAGGCCTGAACACTGAAGCTTTCTTT
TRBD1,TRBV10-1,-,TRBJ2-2,CASLPTIGQGITGELFF,TGCGCCAGCCTACCAACGATCGGACAGGGGATAACCGGGGAGCTGTTTTTT
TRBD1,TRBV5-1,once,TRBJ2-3,CASTSGQGAWDTQYF,TGCGCCAGCACCTCGGGACAGGGGGCTTGGGATACGCAGTATTTT
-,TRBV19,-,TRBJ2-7,CASSTGYHEQYF,TGTGCCAGTAGTACAGGTTACCACGAGCAGTACTTC
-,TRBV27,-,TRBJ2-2,CASSFGVRGTGELFF,TGTGCCAGCAGTTTTGGAGTAAGGGGCACCGGGGAGCTGTTTTTT
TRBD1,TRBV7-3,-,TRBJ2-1,CASSFPGTGINEQFF,TGTGCCAGCAGCTTCCCCGGGACAGGGATCAATGAGCAGTTCTTC
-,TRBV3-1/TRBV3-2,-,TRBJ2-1,CASSQRDLQFF,TGTGCCAGCAGCCAGCGGGATTTGCAGTTCTTC
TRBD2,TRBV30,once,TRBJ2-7,CAWSMFRGGLAGGSPYEQYF,TGTGCCTGGAGTATGTTCAGGGGGGGACTAGCGGGAGGGAGTCCCTACGAGCAGTACTTC
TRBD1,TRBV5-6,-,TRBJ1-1,CASSLWDRGRNTEAFF,TGTGCCAGCAGCTTATGGGACAGGGGTAGGAACACTGAAGCTTTCTTT
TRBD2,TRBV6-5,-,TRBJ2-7,CASSYSGSGRAYEQYF,TGTGCCAGCAGTTACTCAGGGAGCGGGAGAGCCTACGAGCAGTACTTC
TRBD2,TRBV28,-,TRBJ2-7,CASSLSSGPSYEQYF,TGTGCCAGCAGTTTATCTAGCGGGCCCTCCTACGAGCAGTACTTC
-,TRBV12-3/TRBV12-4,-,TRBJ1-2,CASSSGYNYGYTF,TGTGCCAGCAGCTCCGGGTATAACTATGGCTACACCTTC
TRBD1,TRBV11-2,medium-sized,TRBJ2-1,CASSLVDRGGSEQFF,TGTGCCAGCAGCTTAGTGGACAGGGGTGGTTCTGAGCAGTTCTTC
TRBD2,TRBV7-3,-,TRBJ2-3,CASSPGATSGREDTQYF,TGTGCCAGCAGCCCGGGGGCGACTAGCGGGAGGGAGGATACGCAGTATTTT
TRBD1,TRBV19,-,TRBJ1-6,CASKPQGDSYNSPLHF,TGTGCCAGTAAGCCCCAGGGGGATTCCTATAATTCACCCCTCCACTTT
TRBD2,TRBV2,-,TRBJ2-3,CASRSSSGRAQDTQYF,TGTGCCAGCAGGTCTTCTAGCGGGAGGGCACAAGATACGCAGTATTTT
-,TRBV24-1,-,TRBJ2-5,CATSDGGIQKTQYF,TGTGCCACCAGTGACGGTGGAATACAGAAGACCCAGTACTTC
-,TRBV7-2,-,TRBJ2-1,CASSRADEQFF,TGTGCCAGCAGCCGCGCGGATGAGCAGTTCTTC
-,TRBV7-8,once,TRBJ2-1,CASSFLRRDEQFF,TGTGCCAGCAGCTTTCTAAGGAGGGACGAGCAGTTCTTC
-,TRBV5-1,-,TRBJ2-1,CASSFAGEQFF,TGCGCCAGCAGCTTTGCAGGTGAGCAGTTCTTC
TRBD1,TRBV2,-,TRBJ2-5,CASSPDRGKETQYF,TGTGCCAGCAGTCCGGACAGGGGGAAAGAGACCCAGTACTTC
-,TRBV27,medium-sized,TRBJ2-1,CASRVTGSSYNEQFF,TGTGCCAGCAGGGTCACAGGGTCCTCCTACAATGAGCAGTTCTTC
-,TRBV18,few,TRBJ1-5,CASSPGREQPQHF,TGTGCCAGCTCACCAGGCAGGGAACAGCCCCAGCATTTT
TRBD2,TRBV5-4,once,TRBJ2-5,CASSLGSGRAKGETQYF,TGTGCCAGCAGCTTGGGAAGCGGGAGGGCCAAGGGAGAGACCCAGTACTTC
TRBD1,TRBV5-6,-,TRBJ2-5,CASSLDPGQGARETQYF,TGTGCCAGCAGCTTGGATCCGGGACAGGGGGCCCGTGAGACCCAGTACTTC
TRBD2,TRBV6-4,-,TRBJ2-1,CASSPTSGEVNEQFF,TGTGCCAGCAGCCCGACTAGCGGAGAGGTCAATGAGCAGTTCTTC
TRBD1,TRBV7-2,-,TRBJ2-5,CASSLSGTVETQYF,TGTGCCAGCAGCTTGTCCGGGACAGTAGAGACCCAGTACTTC
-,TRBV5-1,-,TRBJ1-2,CASGRGAERLANYGYTF,TGCGCCAGCGGGAGAGGGGCAGAGCGACTAGCTAACTATGGCTACACCTTC
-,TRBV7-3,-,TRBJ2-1,CASRETGYNEQFF,TGTGCCAGCCGAGAAACAGGCTACAATGAGCAGTTCTTC
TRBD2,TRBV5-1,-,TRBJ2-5,CASRPASGQETQYF,TGCGCCAGCAGGCCCGCTAGCGGACAAGAGACCCAGTACTTC
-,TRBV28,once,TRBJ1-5,CASSLFGLGNQPQHF,TGTGCCAGCAGTTTATTCGGGTTGGGCAATCAGCCCCAGCATTTT
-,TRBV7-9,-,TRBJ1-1,CASGAPEPNTEAFF,TGTGCCAGCGGGGCCCCTGAGCCTAACACTGAAGCTTTCTTT
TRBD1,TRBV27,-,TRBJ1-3,CASRWTGNSDTIYF,TGTGCCAGCAGGTGGACAGGGAACTCGGACACCATATATTTT
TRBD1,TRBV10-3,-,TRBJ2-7,CAISPGQVYSGIAYEQYF,TGTGCCATCAGTCCGGGACAGGTCTATAGCGGCATAGCCTACGAGCAGTACTTC
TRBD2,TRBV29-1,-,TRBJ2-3,CSVVTSHERADTQYF,TGCAGCGTTGTGACTAGCCACGAGCGGGCAGATACGCAGTATTTT
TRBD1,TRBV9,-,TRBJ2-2,CASSRGQITNTGELFF,TGTGCCAGCAGCAGGGGACAGATAACGAACACCGGGGAGCTGTTTTTT
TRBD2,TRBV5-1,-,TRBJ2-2,CASSLTGGTGELFF,TGCGCCAGCAGCTTGACGGGAGGTACCGGGGAGCTGTTTTTT
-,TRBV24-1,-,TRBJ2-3,CATSDLLQEDTQYF,TGTGCCACCAGTGATTTGCTTCAGGAAGATACGCAGTATTTT